These 11 T cell receptor beta chains originate from one sample sequenced in a study of PD-L1 blockade in urothelial cancer (dated by TCRdb to the late 2010s). Libraries were built with the immunoSEQ multiplex PCR assay. TCRdb re-hosts the immuneACCESS table, in-frame sequences only. Its copies lack some clones; in the studies checked, an unresolved V gene accounts for under half of them, and the cause for the rest is not known. This sample has fewer than 90,000 clones in its table, and around 93% of those were observed once. The top ten clonotypes cover roughly 0.9% of the sample. Interpreted using the paper, the time point label stands for: peripheral blood 6 weeks after treatment start. Sequences were derived from PBMCs, sampled around atezolizumab (anti-PD-L1) treatment. The receptors derive from a woman older than 75 with urothelial cancer.

This chain joins TRBV1 and TRBJ2-7; the table's D call TRBD2 went unverified against the DNA. TRBV1 is termed a pseudogene. The CDR3 covers 19 residues. The CDR3 DNA reads TGCACCAGCAGCCGAGATGGGACTAGCGGGAGTTTTGGGTCCTACGAGCAGTACTTC. This sequence encodes CTSSRDGTSGSFGSYEQYF.

The chain uses TRBV27 and TRBJ2-1, with D perhaps matching TRBD2 (6 bases). From germline, CDR1 is MNHEY and CDR2 SMNVEV (reference sequence). V lost 6 bases and J lost 8, with 17 bases in between. There are 14 residues in the CDR3. CDR3 nucleotides: TGTGCCAGCAGACTCAACGGAGGGGCCTATGAGCAGTTCTTC. It yields the protein CASRLNGGAYEQFF.

This rearrangement joins TRBV6-1 to TRBJ1-1, with no clear D. The germline gives CDR1 MNHNS, CDR2 SASEGT. The CDR3 covers 12 residues. The V end lost 7 bases, the J end lost 4 bases, and 10 bases lay between the germline ends. In nucleotides, the CDR3 is TGTGCCAGCATCTTCGGGGTCACTGAAGCTTTCTTT. This codes for CASIFGVTEAFF.

The chain couples TRBV19 to TRBJ1-5; 8 positions match TRBD1. The CDR3 totals 13 residues. The germline V gene has CDR1 LNHDA and CDR2 SQIVND (reference sequence). V was pared by 7 bases and J by 9 bases, with 8 bases of the junction left unmatched. CDR3 amino acids: CASIDRGRAPQHF. The CDR3 DNA is TGTGCCAGTATCGACAGGGGTAGGGCGCCCCAGCATTTT.

V and J are TRBV19 and TRBJ1-2; D is perhaps TRBD1 (6 bases). The V gene lost 4 bases and the J gene lost 8 bases, with 17 bases spanning the gap. The CDR3 loop spans 14 amino acids. In germline, CDR1 is LNHDA, CDR2 SQIVND (reference sequence). CDR3 nucleotide sequence: TGTGCCAGTAGTACGGGAGGGGGTTTGTTGGGCTACACCTTC. Translated: CASSTGGGLLGYTF.

The gene calls are TRBV27 and TRBJ1-2; the D gene is possibly TRBD1 (6 bases). The length of the CDR3 is 13 residues. Trimming pared 6 bases from V and 4 bases from J, leaving 12 bases between. Germline loops: CDR1 MNHEY, CDR2 SMNVEV (reference sequence). The CDR3 nucleotides are TGTGCCAGCAGACCAGGGGTTACCTATGGCTACACCTTC. Encoded protein: CASRPGVTYGYTF.

The gene calls are TRBV5-6 and TRBJ2-7; D is undetermined. The CDR3 runs to 11 residues. Per the germline V gene, CDR1 is SGHDT and CDR2 is YYEEEE. V shed 0 bases and J shed 6 bases, with 4 bases lying between them. CDR3 protein: CASSLASEQYF. The CDR3 bases are TGTGCCAGCAGCTTGGCCAGCGAGCAGTACTTC.

The chain recombines TRBV7-3 with TRBJ2-1; TRBD1 agrees at 7 bases. Germline loops: CDR1 SGHTA, CDR2 FQGTGA. V trimming: 3 bases; J trimming: 0 bases; junction bases outside the gene matches: 5. The CDR3 covers 16 residues. The CDR3 reads CASSFLGQSSYNEQFF. As DNA, the CDR3 is TGTGCCAGCAGCTTTTTGGGACAGAGCTCCTACAATGAGCAGTTCTTC.

This clone was found once. The rearrangement links TRBV19 to TRBJ2-2; TRBD1 aligns across 8 bases. The V gene's germline CDR1 is LNHDA and CDR2 SQIVND (reference sequence). V lost 6 bases and J lost 4; bases outside the gene matches: 7. The CDR3 is 15 amino acids. The CDR3 region has the DNA TGTGCCAGTAGACGGGACAGGTCAAGCACCGGGGAGCTGTTTTTT. It translates to CASRRDRSSTGELFF.

This chain connects TRBV27 to TRBJ1-5, with a possible D match to TRBD1 (5 bases). Trimming took off 2 bases at V and 2 bases at J, with 13 bases between the two ends. Germline CDR1 MNHEY, CDR2 SMNVEV (reference sequence). This CDR3 contains 16 residues. The CDR3 protein is CASSLRGTGGNQPQHF. In DNA form, the CDR3 reads TGTGCCAGCAGTTTACGAGGGACGGGGGGCAATCAGCCCCAGCATTTT.

This chain connects TRBV7-2 to TRBJ2-3; TRBD1 is a possible D gene (6 bases). The length of the CDR3 is 16 residues. Germline loops: CDR1 SGHTA, CDR2 FQGNSA. The ends were cut back, 3 bases at V and 4 bases at J, with 17 bases in the middle. CDR3 bases: TGTGCCAGCAGCTTCGGAATTGGGGGCCGGGCAGATACGCAGTATTTT. Protein: CASSFGIGGRADTQYF.